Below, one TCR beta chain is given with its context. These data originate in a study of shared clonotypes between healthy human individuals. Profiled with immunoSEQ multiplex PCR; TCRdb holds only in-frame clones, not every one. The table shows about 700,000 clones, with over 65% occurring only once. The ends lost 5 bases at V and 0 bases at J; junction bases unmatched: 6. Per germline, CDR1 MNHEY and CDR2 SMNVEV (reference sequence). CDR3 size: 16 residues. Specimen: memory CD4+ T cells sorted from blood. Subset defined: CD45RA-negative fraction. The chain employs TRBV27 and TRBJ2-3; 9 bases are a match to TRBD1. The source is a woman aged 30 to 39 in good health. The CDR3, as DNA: TGTGCCAGCAGTCCCAGGGACAGGGCTAGCACAGATACGCAGTATTTT. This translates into CASSPRDRASTDTQYF.